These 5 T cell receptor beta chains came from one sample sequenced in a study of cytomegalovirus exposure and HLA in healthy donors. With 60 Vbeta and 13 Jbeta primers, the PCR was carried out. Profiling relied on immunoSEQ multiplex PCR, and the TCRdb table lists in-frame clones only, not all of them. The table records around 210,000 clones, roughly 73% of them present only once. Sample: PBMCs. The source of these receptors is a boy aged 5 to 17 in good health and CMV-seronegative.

The CDR3 region has the DNA TGTGCCAGCAGCTTAGGGGTTGGGGGGGGCACTGAAGCTTTCTTT. Translating gives CASSLGVGGGTEAFF. The chain has TRBV11-3 and TRBJ1-1; a weak D match, TRBD1 (5 bases). Trimming pared 1 base from V and 4 bases from J, leaving 13 bases between. Germline V gives CDR1 SGHNT, CDR2 YENEEA. This CDR3 contains 15 residues.

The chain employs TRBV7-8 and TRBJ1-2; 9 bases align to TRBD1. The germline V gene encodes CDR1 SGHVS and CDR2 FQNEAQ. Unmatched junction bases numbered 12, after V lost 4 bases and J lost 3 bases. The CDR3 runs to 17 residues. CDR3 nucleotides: TGTGCCAGCAGCTCGTCCCGGGACAGGGAGCGGGACTATGGCTACACCTTC. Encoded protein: CASSSSRDRERDYGYTF.

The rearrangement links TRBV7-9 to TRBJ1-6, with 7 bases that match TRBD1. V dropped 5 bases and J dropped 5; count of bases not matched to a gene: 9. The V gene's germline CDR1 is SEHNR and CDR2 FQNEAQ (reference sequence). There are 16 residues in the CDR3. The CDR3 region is CASSPRTGTNNSPLHF. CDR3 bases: TGTGCCAGCAGCCCCCGGACAGGAACTAATAATTCACCCCTCCACTTT.

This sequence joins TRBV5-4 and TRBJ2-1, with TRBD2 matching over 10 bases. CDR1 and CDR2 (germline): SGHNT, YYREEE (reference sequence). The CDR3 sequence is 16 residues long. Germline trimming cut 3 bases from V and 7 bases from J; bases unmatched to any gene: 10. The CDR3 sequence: CASSSETSGLGNEQFF. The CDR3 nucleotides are TGTGCCAGCAGCTCGGAGACTAGCGGGCTGGGGAATGAGCAGTTCTTC. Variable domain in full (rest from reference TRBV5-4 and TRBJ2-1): ETGVTQSPTHLIKTRGQQVTLRCSSQSGHNTVSWYQQALGQGPQFIFQYYREEENGRGNFPPRFSGLQFPNYSSELNVNALELDDSALYLCASSSETSGLGNEQFFGPGTRLTVL.

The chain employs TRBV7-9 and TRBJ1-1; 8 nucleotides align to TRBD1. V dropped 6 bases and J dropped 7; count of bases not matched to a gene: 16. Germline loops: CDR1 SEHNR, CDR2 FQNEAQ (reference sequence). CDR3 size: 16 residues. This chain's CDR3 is CASSEDRVRLVNEAFF. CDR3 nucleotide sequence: TGTGCCAGCAGTGAGGACAGGGTTCGCCTTGTAAATGAAGCTTTCTTT.